This TCR beta chain was sequenced during a study of a mutant IDH1 vaccine in newly diagnosed glioma. The wider study: Pretreatment consisted of radiotherapy, temozolomide, or both, with most receiving both.

The sample's time point: week 11, during vaccination. The vaccine gave 300 ug of a 20-mer mutant IDH1 peptide subcutaneously per dose. Donors had new WHO grade 3 or 4 IDH1-mutant, ATRX-lost astrocytomas. The CDR3 spans 14 residues. Germline V gene data show CDR1 as SGHNT and CDR2 as YYREEE (reference sequence). The trim removed 3 bases at V and 0 bases at J, leaving 2 bases unmatched. This table comes from immunoSEQ multiplex PCR, and its TCRdb copy is limited to in-frame clones, with some not included. The sample includes tens of thousands of clones, 80% of them seen just once. This clone has more than one count but fewer than ten. The target antigen is unknown.

The source is a man aged 45-65 years with glioma. The sample in question was PBMCs, obtained from a glioma patient whose treatment included an IDH1 peptide vaccine. The chain combines TRBV5-4 with TRBJ1-1, with 7 positions matching TRBD1. In nucleotides, the CDR3 is TGTGCCAGCAGCTGGGGACAGATGAACACTGAAGCTTTCTTT. This gives the protein CASSWGQMNTEAFF.